A selection of T cell receptor beta chains follows, all from one sample in a study of shared T cell receptors in the human thymus. The protocol was immunoSEQ multiplex PCR, while the TCRdb copy is restricted to in-frame clones and leaves out a portion. The sample yields some 400,000 clones, around 93% seen once. Sequencing input: thymocytes. The receptor source for this set is a human donor. The CDR3 runs from the conserved cysteine through the conserved F or W. Fields, in order: D gene, J gene, clone size, V gene, CDR3 length, CDR3 protein, CDR3 DNA. The D gene is left open where the match is weak. For some rows the clone size is stated as once, few or many, or as a class when expanded; others skip it.

>TRBD1|TRBJ1-5|NA|TRBV4-1|15
CASSQDGTGKQPQHF
TGCGCCAGCAGCCAAGACGGGACAGGGAAGCAGCCCCAGCATTTT
>NA|TRBJ2-1|NA|TRBV7-2|16
CASSLVRYLSYNEQFF
TGTGCCAGCAGCTTAGTTAGATACCTCTCCTACAATGAGCAGTTCTTC
>TRBD1|TRBJ2-7|NA|TRBV28|18
CASSFTPVGRGPTYEQYF
TGTGCCAGCAGTTTCACCCCGGTGGGCAGGGGGCCGACCTACGAGCAGTACTTC
>NA|TRBJ1-2|once|TRBV30|16
CAWGGAGPQIRGGYTF
TGTGCCTGGGGAGGGGCAGGCCCCCAAATCAGGGGCGGCTACACCTTC
>TRBD1|TRBJ1-4|NA|TRBV5-1|17
CASSLGFMTGRPEKLFF
TGCGCCAGCAGCTTGGGCTTCATGACAGGGCGTCCTGAAAAACTGTTTTTT
>TRBD2|TRBJ2-1|NA|TRBV2|16
CASSRQLAGSYNEQFF
TGTGCCAGCAGTCGACAACTAGCGGGGAGTTACAATGAGCAGTTCTTC
>NA|TRBJ1-1|NA|TRBV6-5|12
CASSYDRREAFF
TGTGCCAGCAGTTATGATAGGCGTGAAGCTTTCTTT
>NA|TRBJ1-1|NA|TRBV19|13
CASRRGPNTEAFF
TGTGCCAGTAGGAGGGGACCTAACACTGAAGCTTTCTTT
>NA|TRBJ1-1|once|TRBV6-1|16
CASSEGHRPRGTEAFF
TGTGCCAGCAGTGAAGGTCACAGGCCGAGGGGCACTGAAGCTTTCTTT
>NA|TRBJ2-5|NA|TRBV7-2|17
CASSPRSGQTEMETQYF
TGTGCCAGCAGCCCGCGAAGTGGCCAAACGGAGATGGAGACCCAGTACTTC
>TRBD1|TRBJ2-3|NA|TRBV27|21
CASRRETRDRGSPTSTDTQYF
TGTGCCAGCAGGAGGGAGACCCGAGACAGGGGTTCACCAACTAGCACAGATACGCAGTATTTT
>NA|TRBJ2-7|NA|TRBV5-1|14
CASSYRGPSYEQYF
TGCGCCAGCAGCTACCGAGGCCCTTCCTACGAGCAGTACTTC
>TRBD2|TRBJ2-7|NA|TRBV27|19
CASSQMGSWTSGEVYEQYF
TGTGCCAGCAGTCAAATGGGATCATGGACCAGCGGGGAGGTCTACGAGCAGTACTTC
>TRBD2|TRBJ2-5|NA|TRBV10-1|16
CASWGTSGPGEETQYF
TGCGCCAGCTGGGGGACTAGCGGGCCAGGGGAAGAGACCCAGTACTTC
>TRBD1|TRBJ1-1|NA|TRBV28|17
CASSLSPRGWLNTEAFF
TGTGCCAGCAGTTTATCTCCCAGGGGGTGGTTGAACACTGAAGCTTTCTTT
>NA|TRBJ1-4|NA|TRBV27|17
CASSPSAGGVLNEKLFF
TGTGCCAGCAGCCCCTCGGCGGGGGGAGTCCTAAATGAAAAACTGTTTTTT
>NA|TRBJ2-3|NA|TRBV7-8|17
CASSSRRAGTSTDTQYF
TGTGCCAGCAGCTCCCGGCGGGCAGGGACTAGCACAGATACGCAGTATTTT
>TRBD2|TRBJ2-7|NA|TRBV7-6|17
CASSPGLADMTSYEQYF
TGTGCCAGCAGCCCGGGACTAGCGGACATGACGTCTTACGAGCAGTACTTC
>NA|TRBJ2-7|NA|TRBV28|15
CASEKLLRGNYEQYF
TGTGCCAGCGAAAAGCTATTGAGGGGCAACTACGAGCAGTACTTC
>NA|TRBJ2-7|NA|TRBV7-2|14
CASSLVAGTYEQYF
TGTGCCAGCAGCTTAGTGGCAGGGACCTACGAGCAGTACTTC
>TRBD2|TRBJ2-1|NA|TRBV27|16
CVSSPKAGAQRVEQFF
TGTGTCAGCAGTCCAAAAGCGGGAGCCCAAAGAGTTGAGCAGTTCTTC
>TRBD1|TRBJ1-5|NA|TRBV10-3|13
CAISTGGRQPQHF
TGTGCCATCAGTACAGGGGGCCGCCAGCCCCAGCATTTT
>TRBD2|TRBJ2-5|NA|TRBV2|14
CASSEWAGGLSQYF
TGTGCCAGCAGTGAATGGGCGGGGGGGCTGTCCCAGTACTTC
>TRBD1|TRBJ1-1|NA|TRBV27|15
CASSIHRGPNTEAFF
TGTGCCAGCAGTATCCACAGGGGGCCGAACACTGAAGCTTTCTTT
>TRBD2|TRBJ2-1|NA|TRBV4-3|15
CASSQESGRANEQFF
TGCGCCAGCAGCCAAGAGAGCGGGAGGGCCAATGAGCAGTTCTTC
>TRBD2|TRBJ2-7|NA|TRBV7-9|14
CASTRLAGPYEQYF
TGTGCCAGCACCCGACTAGCGGGGCCCTACGAGCAGTACTTC
>NA|TRBJ2-3|NA|TRBV7-9|15
CASSLARGSSDTQYF
TGTGCCAGCAGCTTAGCGCGTGGGAGCTCAGATACGCAGTATTTT
>NA|TRBJ2-2|once|TRBV4-1|16
CASSRPTGPKTGELFF
TGCGCCAGCAGCCGTCCGACAGGACCTAAGACCGGGGAGCTGTTTTTT
>NA|TRBJ2-1|NA|TRBV9|14
CASNPRGFYNEQFF
TGTGCCAGCAACCCCCGGGGATTTTACAATGAGCAGTTCTTC
>TRBD1|TRBJ2-2|NA|TRBV27|17
CASSLKGQGRSPGELFF
TGTGCCAGCAGTTTGAAGGGACAGGGGCGAAGTCCCGGGGAGCTGTTTTTT
>NA|TRBJ2-7|NA|TRBV6-6|15
CASTREEASSTEQYF
TGTGCCAGCACCAGGGAGGAGGCCTCTAGTACCGAGCAGTACTTC
>TRBD1|TRBJ2-4|once|TRBV5-4|18
CASSLGGQGRLAKNIQYF
TGTGCCAGCAGCTTGGGGGGACAGGGGAGACTAGCCAAAAACATTCAGTACTTC
>NA|TRBJ2-3|NA|TRBV7-6|14
CASSLAGAEDTQYF
TGTGCCAGCAGCTTAGCTGGGGCGGAAGATACGCAGTATTTT
>NA|TRBJ2-6|NA|TRBV2|18
CASSSYPGPWSGANVLTF
TGTGCCAGCAGTTCGTATCCGGGACCCTGGTCTGGGGCCAACGTCCTGACTTTC
>NA|TRBJ2-7|NA|TRBV30|11
CAWSSGVEQYF
TGTGCCTGGAGTTCGGGAGTTGAGCAGTACTTC
>NA|TRBJ2-3|NA|TRBV19|16
CASSIERDLPPDTQYF
TGTGCCAGTAGTATAGAACGGGACCTACCCCCAGATACGCAGTATTTT
>NA|TRBJ1-1|NA|TRBV5-4|15
CASSPGRRRVTEAFF
TGTGCCAGCAGCCCGGGTCGGAGGCGGGTCACTGAAGCTTTCTTT
>TRBD1|TRBJ1-4|NA|TRBV7-6|13
CAVGTDPNEKLFF
TGTGCCGTGGGGACAGATCCTAATGAAAAACTGTTTTTT
>NA|TRBJ1-5|NA|TRBV30|16
CAWTARVPYSNQPQHF
TGTGCCTGGACGGCCCGGGTACCGTATAGCAATCAGCCCCAGCATTTT
>TRBD1|TRBJ2-7|NA|TRBV6-1|16
CASSGTEDRHSYEQYF
TGTGCCAGCAGTGGGACGGAGGACAGGCACTCCTACGAGCAGTACTTC
>TRBD2|TRBJ2-7|NA|TRBV18|14
CASSPTSESYEQYF
TGTGCCAGCTCACCAACTAGCGAGTCCTACGAGCAGTACTTC
>NA|TRBJ1-4|NA|TRBV4-1|17
CASSQDPEVPRYEKLFF
TGCGCCAGCAGCCAAGATCCCGAGGTCCCGAGGTATGAAAAACTGTTTTTT
>TRBD1|TRBJ1-1|NA|TRBV6-5|14
CASSYSTGDTEAFF
TGTGCCAGCAGTTACTCGACAGGGGACACTGAAGCTTTCTTT
>NA|TRBJ1-6|NA|TRBV15|17
CATSGRHFTPFDSPLHF
TGTGCCACCAGCGGGAGACACTTTACTCCTTTCGATTCACCCCTCCACTTT
>TRBD2|TRBJ2-1|NA|TRBV4-3|15
CASSQDGTSGNEQFF
TGCGCCAGCAGCCAAGACGGGACTAGCGGAAATGAGCAGTTCTTC
>NA|TRBJ2-1|NA|TRBV18|14
CASSPGWGSNEQFF
TGTGCCAGCTCACCGGGATGGGGCTCCAATGAGCAGTTCTTC
>NA|TRBJ1-2|NA|TRBV19|13
CASRRTENSGYTF
TGTGCCAGTAGGCGGACAGAGAATTCTGGCTACACCTTC
>NA|TRBJ1-1|NA|TRBV5-1|14
CASSMVTWNTEAFF
TGCGCCAGCAGCATGGTTACCTGGAACACTGAAGCTTTCTTT
>TRBD1|TRBJ2-7|few|TRBV6-1|13
CATAGQAHYEQYF
TGTGCCACCGCGGGACAGGCACACTACGAGCAGTACTTC
>NA|TRBJ2-7|NA|TRBV7-6|13
CASSQKSGNEQYF
TGTGCCAGCTCACAAAAGTCTGGGAACGAGCAGTACTTC
>NA|TRBJ2-1|NA|TRBV4-1|14
CASSQGGPGSEQFF
TGCGCCAGCAGCCAAGGGGGGCCCGGCAGTGAGCAGTTCTTC
>TRBD2|TRBJ2-5|NA|TRBV2|22
CASKVNPSPNPSLAGQQETQYF
TGTGCCAGCAAAGTAAACCCCTCCCCAAACCCTTCTCTAGCGGGGCAACAAGAGACCCAGTACTTC
>TRBD1|TRBJ1-4|NA|TRBV7-6|16
CASSLKDRATNEKLFF
TGTGCCAGCAGCTTAAAGGACAGGGCAACTAATGAAAAACTGTTTTTT
>NA|TRBJ2-1|NA|TRBV5-1|16
CASSLEDFPFYNEQFF
TGCGCCAGCAGCTTGGAGGACTTTCCCTTCTACAATGAGCAGTTCTTC
>TRBD2|TRBJ2-7|NA|TRBV28|14
CASTGGLAGAEQYF
TGTGCCAGCACCGGGGGACTAGCGGGAGCCGAGCAGTACTTC
>TRBD2|TRBJ2-7|NA|TRBV27|15
CASSLFTLAGVEQYF
TGTGCCAGCAGTTTATTCACACTAGCGGGAGTCGAGCAGTACTTC
>TRBD2|TRBJ2-3|NA|TRBV18|15
CASSPPGSGGDTQYF
TGTGCCAGCTCACCACCGGGGAGCGGGGGTGATACGCAGTATTTT
>NA|TRBJ1-2|NA|TRBV7-9|14
CASSPSGLAMGYTF
TGTGCCAGCAGCCCCTCCGGCCTAGCCATGGGCTACACCTTC
>NA|TRBJ2-2|NA|TRBV9|15
CASSPPHRVTGELFF
TGTGCCAGCAGCCCCCCCCATAGGGTTACCGGGGAGCTGTTTTTT